This TCR beta chain was profiled in a study of T cells in tuberculosis. Looking at the study overall: In South Africa, adults with active tuberculosis were compared with IGRA-negative and latently infected IGRA-positive adolescents.

On this clone: Antigen specificity is unknown.

The CDR3 runs 13 residues. The germline V gene encodes CDR1 SGHRS and CDR2 YFSETQ. The junction had 2 bases not matched to a gene; V was cut back by 1 base and J by 6 bases. The protocol was immunoSEQ multiplex PCR, while the TCRdb copy is restricted to in-frame clones and leaves out a portion. The table records some 25,000 clones, roughly 95% of them present only once. General study points: Active tuberculosis cases were adults; controls were adolescents.

This sequence was found in a donor aged 10 to 29 with latent tuberculosis or without tuberculosis infection. The V and J genes are TRBV5-1 and TRBJ1-2; 8 positions match TRBD1. The sample was PBMCs. In nucleotides, the CDR3 is TGCGCCAGCAGCTTGTCAGGGGGCGATGGCTACACCTTC. It specifies CASSLSGGDGYTF. The full variable domain, completed using reference TRBV5-1 and TRBJ1-2, is KAGVTQTPRYLIKTRGQQVTLSCSPISGHRSVSWYQQTPGQGLQFLFEYFSETQRNKGNFPGRFSGRQFSNSRSEMNVSTLELGDSALYLCASSLSGGDGYTFGSGTRLTVV.